This T cell receptor (beta chain) was recorded in a study of shared clonotypes between healthy human individuals. Across the study: For every donor, three CD4 naive, three CD4 memory, two CD8 naive and one CD8 memory plates were used.

Trimming removed 8 bases from V and 4 bases from J, with 18 bases in between. The CDR3 has 14 residues. Germline V gives CDR1 SGDLS, CDR2 YYNGEE. The assay was run at deep level. In replicate PCRs of sorted subsets, 150 to 200 ng DNA, approximately 32,000 T cell genomes, was used. How the authors handled the data: For the immunoSEQ data, sequences were junction-only without quality scores, so filtering differed. Measured with immunoSEQ multiplex PCR; TCRdb has only the in-frame clones, and not every one. V and J calls and clone size are copied from that table; D and trimming were computed from the DNA. Among hundreds of thousands of clones listed, just over 95% were seen once.

The chain couples TRBV9 to TRBJ1-2, with D perhaps matching TRBD1 (6 bases). The clonotype comes from a man aged 25-45 years in good health. Sequencing was done on a sample of memory CD8+ T cells sorted from blood. The subset here: CD45RO+ cells pooled with CCR7-negative TemRA cells. The CDR3 reads CARGPGDRTYGYTF. CDR3 nucleotides: TGTGCCAGAGGGCCGGGAGACAGGACCTATGGCTACACCTTC. The complete variable domain, with remaining parts taken from reference TRBV9 and TRBJ1-2, reads DSGVTQTPKHLITATGQRVTLRCSPRSGDLSVYWYQQSLDQGLQFLIQYYNGEERAKGNILERFSAQQFPDLHSELNLSSLELGDSALYFCARGPGDRTYGYTFGSGTRLTVV.